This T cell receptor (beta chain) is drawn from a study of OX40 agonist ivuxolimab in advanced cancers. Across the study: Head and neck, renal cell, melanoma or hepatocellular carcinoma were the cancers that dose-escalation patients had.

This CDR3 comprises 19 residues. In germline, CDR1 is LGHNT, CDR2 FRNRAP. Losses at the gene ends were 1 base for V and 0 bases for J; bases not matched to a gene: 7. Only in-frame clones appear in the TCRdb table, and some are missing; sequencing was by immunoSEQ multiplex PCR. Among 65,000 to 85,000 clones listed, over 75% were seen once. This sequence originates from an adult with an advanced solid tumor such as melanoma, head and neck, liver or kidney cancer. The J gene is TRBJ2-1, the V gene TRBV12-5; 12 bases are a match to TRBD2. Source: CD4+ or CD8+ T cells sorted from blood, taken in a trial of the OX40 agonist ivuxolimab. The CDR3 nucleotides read TGTGCTAGTGGTTTGGCCCGACTAGCGGGGGTCCTCTCCTACAATGAGCAGTTCTTC. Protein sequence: CASGLARLAGVLSYNEQFF.